The 15 T cell receptor beta chains in this list originate from one sample, sequenced in a study of Graves' ophthalmopathy and Graves' hyperthyroidism. Amplifying from RNA transcripts, the study obtained TCR beta CDR3 regions. HTBI primers served in a first-round RT-PCR, which a second-round multiplex PCR followed. TCRdb processed the multiplex PCR reads anew with MiXCR; each CDR3 protein has one entry. The sample includes roughly 610,000 distinct CDR3 sequences, 20% to 25% seen only once; the top ten take around 7%. The sample comprised peripheral blood. These receptors were taken from a woman under 30 with stable Graves' hyperthyroidism. Some clones in this sample may be carry-over from other donors' samples.

V is TRBV5-6 and J is TRBJ1-6, with D unresolved. With 4 bases removed from V and 10 bases from J, the gap between germline ends came to 9 bases. This CDR3 is 12 amino acids long. Germline V gene data show CDR1 as SGHDT and CDR2 as YYEEEE. CDR3 amino acids: CASSPSGSPLHF. The DNA for the CDR3 is TGTGCCAGCAGCCCGAGCGGGTCACCCCTCCACTTT.

The chain uses TRBV20-1 and TRBJ1-6; 9 bases are shared with TRBD1. CDR1 DFQATT and CDR2 SNEGSKA come from the germline V gene (reference sequence). CDR3 length: 13 residues. DNA for the CDR3: TGCACCGCCCAGGGACAGGGTAATTCACCCCTCCACTTT. This sequence encodes CTAQGQGNSPLHF.

This clonotype has at least ten counts. V gene TRBV28 combines with J gene TRBJ2-5, with 7 bases identical to TRBD1. CDR1 is MDHEN, CDR2 SYDVKM, per germline. This CDR3 is 14 amino acids long. V lost 5 bases to trimming and J lost 1 base; unmatched junction nucleotides: 4. CDR3 residues: CASSRQGSQETQYF. CDR3 bases: TGTGCCAGCAGTAGACAGGGAAGCCAAGAGACCCAGTACTTC.

V usage is TRBV11-3 and J usage is TRBJ1-2; D remains unclear. The CDR3 runs 14 residues. The germline CDR1 and CDR2 sequences are SGHNT and YENEEA. Trimming cost V 3 bases and J 3 bases, with 11 bases left between them. This CDR3 reads CASSFEPADYGYTF. The CDR3 region has the DNA TGTGCCAGCAGCTTTGAACCCGCGGACTATGGCTACACCTTC.

CDR3 nucleotide sequence: TGTGCCAGCAGTTTGGACCAGGCTCTGAAGTACTTC. It specifies CASSLDQALKYF. The rearrangement links TRBV28 to TRBJ2-7; no firm D call. Germline V CDR1 and CDR2: MDHEN, SYDVKM. Trimming removed 3 bases from V and 11 bases from J, with 14 bases in between. The length of the CDR3 is 12 residues. The full variable domain, rest sourced from reference TRBV28 and TRBJ2-7, is DVKVTQSSRYLVKRTGEKVFLECVQDMDHENMFWYRQDPGLGLRLIYFSYDVKMKEKGDIPEGYSVSREKKERFSLILESASTNQTSMYLCASSLDQALKYFGPGTRLTVT.

This clonotype was seen many times. The chain recombines TRBV7-3 with TRBJ1-1; D possibly corresponds to TRBD1 (5 bases). The CDR3 runs 13 residues. V was shortened by 5 bases and J by 11 bases, with 18 bases between the two germline ends. Germline CDR1 reads SGHTA; CDR2 reads FQGTGA. Here the CDR3 reads CASSAAGPGTAFF. CDR3 DNA sequence: TGTGCCAGCAGCGCGGCCGGGCCCGGGACGGCTTTCTTT. The variable domain in full, completed from reference TRBV7-3 and TRBJ1-1, reads GAGVSQTPSNKVTEKGKYVELRCDPISGHTALYWYRQSLGQGPEFLIYFQGTGAADDSGLPNDRFFAVRPEGSVSTLKIQRTERGDSAVYLCASSAAGPGTAFFGQGTRLTVV.

This clonotype was counted many times. The chain uses TRBV5-5 and TRBJ2-5; the D is unclear. The CDR3 loop spans 12 amino acids. CDR1 is SGHKS and CDR2 is YYEKEE in the germline V gene (reference sequence). Trimming left V 3 bases short and J 7 bases short, with 10 bases between. Written as DNA, the CDR3 is TGTGCCAGCAGCTCATCGACCGGGACCCAGTACTTC. It encodes CASSSSTGTQYF.

This clonotype occurred many times. The CDR3: CATSWTGDTGELFF. The DNA for the CDR3 is TGTGCCACCTCCTGGACAGGCGACACCGGGGAGCTGTTTTTT. The chain links TRBV24-1 to TRBJ2-2; 7 bases line up with TRBD1. This CDR3 has 14 residues. The germline V gene has CDR1 KGHDR and CDR2 SFDVKD. V was clipped by 9 bases and J by 3 bases; unmatched bases: 6.

The table lists this clonotype with a few counts. This rearrangement joins TRBV5-1 to TRBJ1-2; no reliable D call. The CDR3 contains 15 residues. Trimming left V 0 bases short and J 2 bases short, with 11 bases between. Germline V gives CDR1 SGHRS, CDR2 YFSETQ. The CDR3 DNA sequence: TGCGCCAGCAGCTTGGTGTTCAGCCAAAACTATGGCTACACCTTC. Its translation is CASSLVFSQNYGYTF.

This clonotype was seen ten or more times. The V call is TRBV19, the J call TRBJ1-1; D remains ambiguous. Germline CDR1 and CDR2: LNHDA and SQIVND (reference sequence). This CDR3 has 15 amino acids. The V end was cut by 6 bases, the J end by 1 base, with 15 bases between. The CDR3 bases are TGTGCCAGTAGGCCCGACCTCACTCAGAACACTGAAGCTTTCTTT. Encoded protein: CASRPDLTQNTEAFF.

This clonotype was recorded many times. V is TRBV2 and J is TRBJ2-2; tentative D call: TRBD1 (6 bases). The CDR3 is made up of 15 amino acids. Germline CDR1 is SNHLY and CDR2 is FYNNEI. The V gene lost 3 bases and the J gene lost 4 bases, with 12 bases spanning the gap. Written as DNA, the CDR3 is TGTGCCAGCAGTGATCAGGGGCGTATCACCGGGGAGCTGTTTTTT. It encodes CASSDQGRITGELFF.

V usage is TRBV5-1 and J usage is TRBJ1-1; TRBD1 agrees at 7 bases. The CDR3 has 15 amino acids. V lost 4 bases, J lost 0 bases, and 6 bases stayed unmatched. In germline, CDR1 is SGHRS, CDR2 YFSETQ. The CDR3 DNA is TGCGCCAGCAGCCGTGGGGACAGAGTGAACACTGAAGCTTTCTTT. Residues: CASSRGDRVNTEAFF.

This clonotype was seen a handful of times. This rearrangement joins TRBV28 to TRBJ2-7, with 10 bases fitting TRBD1. Germline V lookup: CDR1 MDHEN, CDR2 SYDVKM. The CDR3 runs 12 residues. With V trimmed by 8 bases and J by 5 bases, 3 bases remained unmatched. The CDR3 is CASDGQGDEQYF. The CDR3 DNA is TGTGCCAGCGATGGACAGGGGGACGAGCAGTACTTC.

This clonotype was observed many times. The V call is TRBV19, the J call TRBJ2-5; D unclear. V lost 1 base and J 7 bases, leaving 10 bases between the germline ends. The length of the CDR3 is 13 residues. Germline CDR1 LNHDA, CDR2 SQIVND (reference sequence). CDR3 bases: TGTGCCAGTAGTATAGGCGCTTCCGGGACCCAGTACTTC. Its protein is CASSIGASGTQYF.

This clonotype was seen a few times. J is TRBJ2-5 and V is TRBV28; D is ambiguous. The germline V gene encodes CDR1 MDHEN and CDR2 SYDVKM. The CDR3 loop spans 14 amino acids. V was trimmed by 4 bases and J by 2 bases, leaving 11 bases between them. CDR3 loop: CASSWGLGQETQYF. The CDR3 DNA is TGTGCCAGCAGTTGGGGATTGGGGCAAGAGACCCAGTACTTC.